A single sample gave rise to the 23 T cell receptor beta chains below, sequenced in a study of CD8 T cells in Susac syndrome. With random hexamers, roughly 0.45 to 1 ug RNA was reverse transcribed. TCRdb ran MiXCR on the immunoSEQ multiplex PCR reads and lists one entry per CDR3 protein. This table has approximately 100,000 distinct CDR3 sequences, around 90% appearing once. Specimen: CD4+ T cells from PBMCs. These receptors were obtained from a human donor in good health.

The rearrangement uses TRBV7-8 and TRBJ2-2; D may be TRBD1 (6 bases). From germline, CDR1 is SGHVS and CDR2 FQNEAQ. This CDR3 is built from 17 residues. V lost 2 bases, J lost 6 bases, and 19 bases lay in between. The CDR3 spells CASSLSGPGVGAGELFF. Here the CDR3 DNA reads TGTGCCAGCAGCTTATCAGGTCCAGGGGTGGGCGCCGGGGAGCTGTTTTTT.

The V and J genes are TRBV20-1 and TRBJ2-7, with D maybe TRBD1 (5 bases). Germline V CDR1 and CDR2: DFQATT, SNEGSKA (reference sequence). V shed 0 bases and J shed 4 bases, with 10 bases lying between them. There are 13 residues in the CDR3. In DNA form, the CDR3 reads TGCAGTGCTAGAGATTCAGGGAAATACGAGCAGTACTTC. Protein product: CSARDSGKYEQYF.

CDR3 in amino acids: CASSPQGQSGNQPQHF. CDR3 DNA sequence: TGTGCCAGTAGTCCGCAGGGGCAATCCGGCAATCAGCCCCAGCATTTT. The chain recombines TRBV19 with TRBJ1-5; tentatively, D is TRBD1 (6 bases). This CDR3 is built from 16 residues. Trimming removed 5 bases from V and 2 bases from J, with 16 bases in between. The germline V gene has CDR1 LNHDA and CDR2 SQIVND (reference sequence).

CDR3 sequence (DNA): TGTGCCAGCTTTAGTTTCGGGTTAGCCTACGAGCAGTACTTC. Residues: CASFSFGLAYEQYF. The rearrangement joins TRBV28 to TRBJ2-7, with no clear D. This CDR3 region has 14 residues. CDR1 and CDR2 (germline): MDHEN, SYDVKM. The V gene lost 8 bases and the J gene lost 2 bases, with 16 bases spanning the gap.

The gene calls are TRBV12-3 or TRBV12-4 and TRBJ1-1; D ambiguous. The germline V and J ends were trimmed by 3 bases and 5 bases, with 13 bases remaining between them. The CDR3 sequence is 14 residues long. The CDR3 DNA reads as TGTGCCAGCAGTTTCGGCCCTGCGTGGACTGAAGCTTTCTTT. Translation: CASSFGPAWTEAFF.

For the CDR3, the DNA is TGCGCCAGCAGCCAAGATCCACAATCGATTACCATTAACACTGAAGCTTTCTTT. This codes for CASSQDPQSITINTEAFF. The V and J genes are TRBV4-1 and TRBJ1-1; D call uncertain. This CDR3 has 18 amino acids. Germline assignment: CDR1 MGHRA and CDR2 YSYEKL. V was shortened by 0 bases and J by 2 bases, with 19 bases between the two germline ends.

The CDR3 nucleotides are TGTGCCAGCTCACTTAAGACGGACCCCGCCGGGGAGCTGTTTTTT. Its protein is CASSLKTDPAGELFF. The J gene is TRBJ2-2, the V gene TRBV18; D gene ambiguous. Germline CDR1 KGHSH, CDR2 LQKENI. This CDR3 is 15 amino acids long. The V gene lost 4 bases and the J gene lost 6 bases, with 15 bases spanning the gap.

The genes are TRBV7-8 and TRBJ1-2; a possible D gene is TRBD1 (5 bases). V lost 7 bases and J 2 bases, leaving 11 bases between the germline ends. Germline lookup yields CDR1 SGHVS and CDR2 FQNEAQ. CDR3 size: 13 residues. CDR3 protein: CASKRDGNYGYTF. The CDR3 DNA is TGTGCCAGCAAACGGGACGGAAACTATGGCTACACCTTC. Full variable domain (remainder filled in from reference TRBV7-8 and TRBJ1-2): GAGVSQSPRYKVAKRGQDVALRCDPISGHVSLFWYQQALGQGPEFLTYFQNEAQLDKSGLPSDRFFAERPEGSVSTLKIQRTQQEDSAVYLCASKRDGNYGYTFGSGTRLTVV.

This sequence joins TRBV6-2 or TRBV6-3 and TRBJ2-1; D gene ambiguous. The CDR3 loop spans 15 amino acids. Germline lookup yields CDR1 MNHEY and CDR2 SVGEGT. The ends were cut back, 5 bases at V and 2 bases at J, with 13 bases in the middle. The CDR3 protein is CASSPTGLPYNEQFF. CDR3 nucleotides: TGTGCCAGCAGTCCTACCGGGCTACCCTACAATGAGCAGTTCTTC.

The V gene is TRBV5-1, the J gene TRBJ2-2, with 7 bases identical to TRBD2. V was clipped by 2 bases and J by 3 bases; unmatched bases: 10. CDR1 SGHRS and CDR2 YFSETQ come from the germline V gene. The CDR3 totals 17 residues. This CDR3 reads CASSLQTAGTHTGELFF. CDR3 sequence (DNA): TGCGCCAGCAGCTTACAAACAGCGGGAACTCACACCGGGGAGCTGTTTTTT.

This clonotype occurred once. This rearrangement joins TRBV6-5 to TRBJ1-5, with unresolved D. This CDR3 region has 15 residues. Germline V CDR1 and CDR2: MNHEY, SVGAGI. Trimming shortened V by 0 bases and J by 2 bases, and 8 bases separated the two germline ends. The CDR3 is CASSYSSGGNQPQHF. The CDR3, as DNA: TGTGCCAGCAGTTACTCGAGCGGGGGCAATCAGCCCCAGCATTTT.

This clonotype was counted once. The chain joins TRBV7-2 to TRBJ2-3; 9 bases are a match to TRBD1. The CDR3 is made up of 15 amino acids. Per germline, CDR1 SGHTA and CDR2 FQGNSA. With 6 bases clipped from V and 5 bases from J, the junction kept 9 bases outside the gene matches. As DNA, the CDR3 is TGTGCCAGCAGGCACCGGGACAGGGATAGAGATACGCAGTATTTT. Translation gives CASRHRDRDRDTQYF.

This clonotype occurred once. This CDR3 is CASSALVSGRGSQPQHF. The CDR3 coding sequence is TGTGCCAGCAGCGCCCTCGTTTCCGGGCGAGGGAGTCAGCCCCAGCATTTT. The rearrangement joins TRBV7-3 to TRBJ1-5; no definite D call. CDR3 length equals 17 residues. Germline V gene sequence: CDR1 SGHTA, CDR2 FQGTGA. Trimming took 5 bases from V and 6 from J, leaving 23 bases between them.

This rearrangement joins TRBV12-3 or TRBV12-4 to TRBJ2-1; D perhaps matches TRBD2 (5 bases). This CDR3 spans 16 amino acids. V was clipped by 7 bases and J by 2 bases, with 18 bases between them. The CDR3 DNA follows: TGTGCCAGCACCCCCCGAGGCGGGTTTACCTACAATGAGCAGTTCTTC. This encodes CASTPRGGFTYNEQFF.

The V gene is TRBV6-2 or TRBV6-3, the J gene TRBJ2-1; 9 positions agree with TRBD2. Per the germline V gene, CDR1 is MNHEY and CDR2 is SVGEGT. The J segment lost 7 bases and the V segment lost 5 bases, leaving 6 bases of the junction unmatched. The CDR3 covers 14 residues. CDR3 nucleotides: TGTGCCAGCAGTCCCCCGGGACTAGCAAATGAGCAGTTCTTC. This translates into CASSPPGLANEQFF.

In DNA, the CDR3 is TGTGCCACCAGCTACGGGACAGGGCGGACCGGGGAGCTGTTTTTT. Residues: CATSYGTGRTGELFF. V and J are TRBV15 and TRBJ2-2, with TRBD1 identical over 9 bases. Germline V CDR1 and CDR2: LNHNV, YYDKDF (reference sequence). Unmatched junction bases numbered 6, after V lost 5 bases and J lost 5 bases. This CDR3 comprises 15 residues.

This clonotype was seen only once. The gene calls are TRBV6-2 or TRBV6-3 and TRBJ1-1; D gene unclear. CDR1 and CDR2 from the germline V gene are MNHEY and SVGEGT. Trimming shortened V by 9 bases and J by 0 bases, and 11 bases separated the two germline ends. The CDR3 runs to 13 residues. CDR3 amino acids: CASEFTVNTEAFF. Here the CDR3 DNA reads TGTGCCAGTGAATTCACAGTGAACACTGAAGCTTTCTTT.

The chain combines TRBV7-3 with TRBJ2-3; 12 positions match TRBD1. Germline CDR1 SGHTA, CDR2 FQGTGA. The length of the CDR3 is 17 residues. V shed 2 bases and J 4 bases; nucleotides not matched to a gene: 7. The CDR3 is CASSLSSGQGAADTQYF. The CDR3 DNA sequence: TGTGCCAGCAGCTTATCCTCGGGACAGGGGGCGGCAGATACGCAGTATTTT.

The CDR3 is CSVHPKWLLDFPGELFF. In nucleotides, the CDR3 is TGCAGCGTGCACCCGAAATGGCTACTAGATTTTCCCGGGGAGCTGTTTTTT. This chain uses TRBV29-1 with TRBJ2-2, with D possibly being TRBD2 (5 bases). Trimming stripped 6 bases from V and 6 bases from J, with 26 bases between. The CDR3 runs 17 residues. Germline V gives CDR1 SQVTM, CDR2 ANQGSEA.

This clonotype was observed a few times. This chain links TRBV19 with TRBJ2-7, with D possibly called TRBD1 or TRBD2 (5 bases each). CDR3 length: 11 residues. Germline-derived CDR1 and CDR2 are LNHDA and SQIVND (reference sequence). V lost 4 bases to trimming and J lost 6 bases, with 7 bases between them. CDR3 sequence (DNA): TGTGCCAGTAGTAACGGGGCCGAGCAGTACTTC. Protein sequence: CASSNGAEQYF.

The CDR3 region is CASSSGQSGELFF. DNA for the CDR3: TGTGCCAGCAGTTCCGGACAGTCCGGGGAGCTGTTTTTT. The rearrangement uses TRBV6-1 and TRBJ2-2; TRBD1 might be the D (6 bases). The germline V gene has CDR1 MNHNS and CDR2 SASEGT. V was pared by 5 bases and J by 6 bases, with 10 bases between. The CDR3 totals 13 residues.

V gene TRBV12-3 or TRBV12-4 combines with J gene TRBJ2-1; D uncertain. The CDR3 runs 14 residues. V was clipped by 3 bases and J by 5 bases, with 11 bases between them. This CDR3 reads CASSFLQRDNEQFF. The CDR3 DNA reads as TGTGCCAGCAGTTTTCTCCAGAGAGACAATGAGCAGTTCTTC.

This clonotype has just a few counts. The genes are TRBV28 and TRBJ2-2, with D tentatively TRBD1 (5 bases). The V and J ends lost 5 bases and 1 base respectively, with 8 bases between them. The germline gives CDR1 MDHEN, CDR2 SYDVKM. The CDR3 loop spans 14 amino acids. CDR3 region: CASSVDRNTGELFF. CDR3 nucleotides: TGTGCCAGCAGTGTAGACAGGAACACCGGGGAGCTGTTTTTT.